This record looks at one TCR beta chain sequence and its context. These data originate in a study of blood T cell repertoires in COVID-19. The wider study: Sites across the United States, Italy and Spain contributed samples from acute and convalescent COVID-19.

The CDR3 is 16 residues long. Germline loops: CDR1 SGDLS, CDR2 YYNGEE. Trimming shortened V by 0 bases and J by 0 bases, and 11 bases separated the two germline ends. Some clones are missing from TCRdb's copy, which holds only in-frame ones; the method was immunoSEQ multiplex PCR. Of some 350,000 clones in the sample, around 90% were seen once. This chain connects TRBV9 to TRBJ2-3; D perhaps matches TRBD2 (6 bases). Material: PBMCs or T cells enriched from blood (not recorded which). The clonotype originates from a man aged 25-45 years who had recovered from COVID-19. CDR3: CASSVGSGGSTDTQYF. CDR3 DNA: TGTGCCAGCAGCGTAGGGTCCGGGGGTAGCACAGATACGCAGTATTTT.